One and the same sample provided the 12 T cell receptor beta chains below, sequenced in a study of tumor and adjacent non-tumor tissue in lung cancer. The library came from three nested PCR rounds adapted from ARM-PCR protocols. TCRdb ran MiXCR on the multiplex PCR reads and lists one entry per CDR3 protein. Of about 90,000 distinct CDR3 sequences in the sample, more than 75% were seen once. This sample's RNA came from whole unsorted tissue. The normal lung tissue was taken more than 3 cm from the tumor edge. Sequenced input: distant non-tumor lung tissue. These receptors all come from a woman between 50 and 59 years old with non-small cell lung cancer.

This rearrangement joins TRBV5-5 to TRBJ2-3; tentative D call: TRBD2 (5 bases). CDR1 SGHKS and CDR2 YYEKEE come from the germline V gene (reference sequence). The CDR3 spans 16 residues. The V and J ends lost 4 bases and 5 bases respectively, with 20 bases between them. CDR3 amino acids: CASSHPHRLPRDTQYF. The CDR3 region has the DNA TGTGCCAGCAGCCACCCACACAGACTACCTAGAGATACGCAGTATTTT.

As to this clonotype: As the CDR3 is not closed by the conserved phenylalanine or tryptophan, this likely results from a read error. The chain recombines TRBV20-1 with TRBJ1-5, with D maybe TRBD1 (6 bases). The CDR3 is 14 residues long. The V gene lost 6 bases and the J gene lost 0 bases, with 12 bases spanning the gap. Germline loops: CDR1 DFQATT, CDR2 SNEGSKA (reference sequence). CDR3 in amino acids: CSATGQNSNQPQHS. CDR3 coding DNA: TGCAGTGCCACTGGACAGAATAGCAATCAGCCCCAGCATTCT.

In its sample, this clonotype was seen once. Germline and junction disagree at one end, which may indicate a read error. This chain connects TRBV20-1 to TRBJ2-1; D is unclear. The CDR3 runs 14 residues. Germline CDR1 and CDR2: DFQATT and SNEGSKA (reference sequence). This CDR3 is CSAPAPVAYNGQFF. The CDR3 region has the DNA TGCAGTGCTCCGGCACCGGTGGCCTACAATGGGCAGTTCTTC.

This clonotype was seen many times. The rearrangement links TRBV24-1 to TRBJ2-2; D assignment may be TRBD1 or TRBD2 (6 bases each). Germline V gives CDR1 KGHDR, CDR2 SFDVKD. The V end lost 4 bases, the J end lost 7 bases, and 12 bases lay between the germline ends. The CDR3 is 14 amino acids. CDR3 region: CATSDRGLNGELFF. The DNA for the CDR3 is TGTGCCACCAGTGACCGGGGGCTCAACGGGGAGCTGTTTTTT.

This clonotype was seen only a few times. CDR3 in amino acids: CSASRGNELETQYF. The CDR3 DNA is TGCAGTGCTAGCAGAGGGAACGAGCTAGAGACCCAGTACTTC. The chain recombines TRBV20-1 with TRBJ2-5, with D possibly matching TRBD2 (5 bases). The CDR3 totals 14 residues. V lost 3 bases to trimming and J lost 4 bases, with 15 bases between them. The germline V gene has CDR1 DFQATT and CDR2 SNEGSKA (reference sequence).

For this clonotype: This CDR3 is missing its conserved last phenylalanine or tryptophan, likely due to a read error. V is TRBV12-3 or TRBV12-4 and J is TRBJ2-7; 14 nucleotides agree with TRBD2. This CDR3 is built from 18 residues. DNA for the CDR3: TGCGCCAACAGTTCCGGGACTAGCGGGAGAAGCGGCTCCTACGAGCAGTACTTA. As protein: CANSSGTSGRSGSYEQYL.

This clonotype was found once. The junction departs from germline at one end; a sequencing error may be responsible. The V and J genes are TRBV29-1 and TRBJ2-2, with 10 positions matching TRBD2. This CDR3 has 18 residues. Germline lookup yields CDR1 SQVTM and CDR2 ANQGSEA. The CDR3 is CSIEDERASGSFPGELFF. CDR3 sequence (DNA): TGCAGCATTGAAGATGAAAGAGCTAGCGGGAGTTTTCCCGGGGAGCTGTTTTTT.

The J gene is TRBJ2-7, the V gene TRBV11-1; tentatively, D is TRBD2 (9 bases). The V gene lost 6 bases and the J gene lost 6 bases, with 24 bases spanning the gap. Germline assignment: CDR1 SGHAT and CDR2 FQDESV (reference sequence). The CDR3 loop spans 16 amino acids. CDR3 protein: CASSYSRGQREVEQYF. CDR3 sequence (DNA): TGTGCCAGCAGTTATTCCAGGGGGCAGCGGGAGGTCGAGCAGTACTTC.

In the case of this clonotype: The germline gene is not matched at one end of the junction; a read error may be the cause. The genes are TRBV11-2 and TRBJ1-5, with D unresolved. The CDR3 totals 17 residues. CDR1 is SGHAT, CDR2 FQNNGV, per germline. CDR3 residues: CASSLDGMIGSDQPQHF. The CDR3 coding sequence is TGTGCCAGCAGCTTAGATGGTATGATAGGGTCGGATCAGCCACAGCATTTT.

The chain links TRBV20-1 to TRBJ2-7; 11 bases are shared with TRBD2. Germline lookup yields CDR1 DFQATT and CDR2 SNEGSKA (reference sequence). Trimming at V came to 0 bases and at J to 4 bases, leaving 8 bases not matched to a gene. The CDR3 runs to 16 residues. Here the CDR3 reads CSAREWFGTSGYEQYF. DNA of the CDR3: TGCAGTGCTAGAGAGTGGTTTGGGACTAGCGGTTACGAGCAGTACTTC.

This clonotype came up once. The conserved phenylalanine or tryptophan is not found at the CDR3 terminus, so this likely reflects a read error. The J gene is TRBJ2-7, the V gene TRBV4-1, with D possibly TRBD1 on 5 matching bases. Per the germline V gene, CDR1 is MGHRA and CDR2 is YSYEKL. The V end was cut by 0 bases, the J end by 5 bases, with 14 bases between. CDR3 length equals 15 residues. CDR3 region: CASSQDPGHSNEQYL. The CDR3 region has the DNA TGCGCCAGCAGCCAAGATCCCGGACATTCAAACGAGCAGTACCTC.

The chain recombines TRBV12-3 or TRBV12-4 with TRBJ2-5, with a tentative D call TRBD2 (6 bases). Deletions cut 2 bases from V and 3 bases from J, with 22 bases between. The CDR3 totals 18 residues. The CDR3 DNA follows: TGTGCCAGCAGTTTACGACGCTTAGGGAGTGGGACTGAAGAGACCCAGTACTTC. Translation: CASSLRRLGSGTEETQYF.